The entry below describes one T cell receptor beta chain. This specimen belongs to a study of blood T cell repertoires in COVID-19. Study at large: Researchers got acute and convalescent COVID-19 samples from the United States, Italy and Spain.

Authors' analysis steps: Amplifying reference gene primers gave estimates of nucleated cell counts. Assay: immunoSEQ multiplex PCR; the TCRdb copy retains only in-frame clones and omits some. The V and J calls and clone size were taken over from that table, and D and trimming were inferred from the DNA. The repertoire holds about 50,000 clones, roughly 83% seen once, with roughly 2% in the top ten. Trimming left V 0 bases short and J 0 bases short, with 11 bases between. The CDR3 is made up of 16 amino acids. Germline V gives CDR1 SEHNR, CDR2 FQNEAQ (reference sequence). The origin of this receptor is a woman in her fifties or sixties with acute or convalescent COVID-19. Sequences were obtained from peripheral blood. The chain links TRBV7-9 to TRBJ1-2; D gene uncertain. Written as DNA, the CDR3 is TGTGCCAGCAGCTTAGCGTTGAGGAACCCTAACTATGGCTACACCTTC. Protein: CASSLALRNPNYGYTF.